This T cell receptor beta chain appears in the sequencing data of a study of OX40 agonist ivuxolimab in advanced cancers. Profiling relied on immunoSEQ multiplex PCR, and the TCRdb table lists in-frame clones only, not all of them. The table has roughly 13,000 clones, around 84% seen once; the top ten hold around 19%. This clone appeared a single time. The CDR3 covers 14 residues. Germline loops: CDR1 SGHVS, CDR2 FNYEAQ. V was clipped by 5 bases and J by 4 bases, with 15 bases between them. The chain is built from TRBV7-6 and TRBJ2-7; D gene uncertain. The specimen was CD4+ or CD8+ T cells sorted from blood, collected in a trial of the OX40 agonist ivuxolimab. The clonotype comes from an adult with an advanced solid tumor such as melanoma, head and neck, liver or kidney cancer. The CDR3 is CASSRAPDGYEQYF. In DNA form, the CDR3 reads TGTGCCAGCAGCCGGGCCCCGGATGGATACGAGCAGTACTTC.